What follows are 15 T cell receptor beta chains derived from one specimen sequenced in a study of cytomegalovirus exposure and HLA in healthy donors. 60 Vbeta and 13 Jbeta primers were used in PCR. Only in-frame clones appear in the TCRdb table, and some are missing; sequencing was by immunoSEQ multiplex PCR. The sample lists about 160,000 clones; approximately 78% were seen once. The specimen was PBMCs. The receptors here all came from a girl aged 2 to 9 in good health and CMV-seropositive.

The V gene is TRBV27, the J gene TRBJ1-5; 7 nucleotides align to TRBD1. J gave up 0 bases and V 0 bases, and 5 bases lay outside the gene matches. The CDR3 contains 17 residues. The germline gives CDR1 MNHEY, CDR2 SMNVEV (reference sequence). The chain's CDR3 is CASSLSGQPHSNQPQHF. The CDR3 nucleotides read TGTGCCAGCAGTTTATCGGGACAGCCTCATAGCAATCAGCCCCAGCATTTT.

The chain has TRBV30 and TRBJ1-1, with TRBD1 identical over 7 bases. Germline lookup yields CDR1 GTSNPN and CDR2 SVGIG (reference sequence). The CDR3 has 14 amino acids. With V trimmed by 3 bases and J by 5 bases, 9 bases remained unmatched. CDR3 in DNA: TGTGCCTGGAGGCCGGGGACAGCTAGGACTGAAGCTTTCTTT. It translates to CAWRPGTARTEAFF.

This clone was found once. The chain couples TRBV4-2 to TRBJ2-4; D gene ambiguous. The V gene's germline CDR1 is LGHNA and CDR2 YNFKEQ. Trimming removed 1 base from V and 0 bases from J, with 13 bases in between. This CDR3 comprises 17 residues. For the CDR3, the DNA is TGTGCCAGCAGCCAAGGCCCCGTGCAACTAGCCAAAAACATTCAGTACTTC. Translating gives CASSQGPVQLAKNIQYF.

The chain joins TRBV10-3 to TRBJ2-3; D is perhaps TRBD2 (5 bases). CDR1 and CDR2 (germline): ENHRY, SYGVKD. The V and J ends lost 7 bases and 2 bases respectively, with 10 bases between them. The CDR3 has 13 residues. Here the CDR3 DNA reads TGTGCCATCAAGGACTTGAACACAGATACGCAGTATTTT. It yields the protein CAIKDLNTDTQYF.

CDR3 DNA: TGTGCCAGCAGTCCGACAGGGCGCGAGCAGTTCTTC. Encoded protein: CASSPTGREQFF. The rearrangement links TRBV6-5 to TRBJ2-1; 7 bases are shared with TRBD1. After removal of 5 bases from V and 10 bases from J, the junction contained 5 bases not matched to a gene. Germline CDR1 and CDR2: MNHEY and SVGAGI. This CDR3 spans 12 amino acids.

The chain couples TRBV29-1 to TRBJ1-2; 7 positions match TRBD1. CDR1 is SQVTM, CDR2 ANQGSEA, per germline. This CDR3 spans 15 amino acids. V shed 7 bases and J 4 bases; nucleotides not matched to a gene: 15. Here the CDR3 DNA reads TGCAGCGCCACCACTACAGGGGTAAGGGGCTATGGCTACACCTTC. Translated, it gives CSATTTGVRGYGYTF.

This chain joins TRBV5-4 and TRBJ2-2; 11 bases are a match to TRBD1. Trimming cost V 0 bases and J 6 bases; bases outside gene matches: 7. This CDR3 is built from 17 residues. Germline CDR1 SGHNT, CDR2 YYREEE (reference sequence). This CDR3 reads CASSLGWDRGNPGELFF. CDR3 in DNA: TGTGCCAGCAGCTTGGGTTGGGACAGGGGGAATCCCGGGGAGCTGTTTTTT.

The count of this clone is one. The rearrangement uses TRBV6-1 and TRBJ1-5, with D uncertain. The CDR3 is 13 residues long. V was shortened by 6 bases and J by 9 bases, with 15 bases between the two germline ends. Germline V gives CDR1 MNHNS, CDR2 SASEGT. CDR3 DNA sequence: TGTGCCAGCAGCGATGACCTAGATATGCCCCAGCATTTT. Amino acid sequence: CASSDDLDMPQHF.

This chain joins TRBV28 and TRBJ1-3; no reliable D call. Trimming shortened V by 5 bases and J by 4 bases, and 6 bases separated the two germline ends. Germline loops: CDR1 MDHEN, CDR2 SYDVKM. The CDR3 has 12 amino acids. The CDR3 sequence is CASSTGGNTIYF. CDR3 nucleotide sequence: TGTGCCAGCAGTACGGGGGGAAACACCATATATTTT.

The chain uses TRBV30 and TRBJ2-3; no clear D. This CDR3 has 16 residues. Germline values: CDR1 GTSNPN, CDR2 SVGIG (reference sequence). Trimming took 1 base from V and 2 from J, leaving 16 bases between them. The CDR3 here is CAWSAGPNPLTDTQYF. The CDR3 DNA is TGTGCCTGGAGTGCCGGTCCGAACCCTCTCACAGATACGCAGTATTTT.

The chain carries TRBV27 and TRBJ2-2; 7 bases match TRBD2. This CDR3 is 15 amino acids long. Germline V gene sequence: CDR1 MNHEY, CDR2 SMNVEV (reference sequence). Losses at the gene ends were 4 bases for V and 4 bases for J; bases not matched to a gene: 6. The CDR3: CASSSRDYRTGELFF. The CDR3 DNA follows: TGTGCCAGCAGTTCCCGGGACTACCGCACCGGGGAGCTGTTTTTT.

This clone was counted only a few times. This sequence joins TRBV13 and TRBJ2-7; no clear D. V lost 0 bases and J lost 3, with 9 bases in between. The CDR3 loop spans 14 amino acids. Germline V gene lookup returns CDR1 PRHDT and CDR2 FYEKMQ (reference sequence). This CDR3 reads CASSLGTKRYEQYF. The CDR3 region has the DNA TGTGCCAGCAGCTTAGGCACAAAGCGCTACGAGCAGTACTTC. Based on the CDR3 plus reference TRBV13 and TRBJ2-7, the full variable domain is AAGVIQSPRHLIKEKRETATLKCYPIPRHDTVYWYQQGPGQDPQFLISFYEKMQSDKGSIPDRFSAQQFSDYHSELNMSSLELGDSALYFCASSLGTKRYEQYFGPGTRLTVT.

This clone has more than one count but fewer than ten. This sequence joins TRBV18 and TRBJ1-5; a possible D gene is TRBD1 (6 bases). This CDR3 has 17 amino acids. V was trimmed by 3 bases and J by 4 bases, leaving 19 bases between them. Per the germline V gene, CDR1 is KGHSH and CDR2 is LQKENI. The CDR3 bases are TGTGCCAGCTCACCCAGACCCGGGCGAAGGGGGAATCAGCCCCAGCATTTT. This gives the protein CASSPRPGRRGNQPQHF. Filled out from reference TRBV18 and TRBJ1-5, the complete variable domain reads NAGVMQNPRHLVRRRGQEARLRCSPMKGHSHVYWYRQLPEEGLKFMVYLQKENIIDESGMPKERFSAEFPKEGPSILRIQQVVRGDSAAYFCASSPRPGRRGNQPQHFGDGTRLSIL.

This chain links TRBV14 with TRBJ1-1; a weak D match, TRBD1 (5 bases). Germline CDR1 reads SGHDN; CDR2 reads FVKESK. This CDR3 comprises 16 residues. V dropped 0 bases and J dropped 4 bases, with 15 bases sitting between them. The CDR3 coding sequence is TGTGCCAGCAGCCAAGAGGGAGGGGCTCTTTTCACTGAAGCTTTCTTT. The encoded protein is CASSQEGGALFTEAFF.

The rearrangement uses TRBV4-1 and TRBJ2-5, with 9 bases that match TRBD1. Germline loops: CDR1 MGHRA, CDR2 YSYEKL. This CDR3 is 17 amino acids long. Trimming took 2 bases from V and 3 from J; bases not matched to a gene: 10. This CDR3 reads CASSQRILRDREETQYF. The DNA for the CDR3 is TGCGCCAGCAGCCAACGTATACTCCGGGACAGGGAAGAGACCCAGTACTTC.